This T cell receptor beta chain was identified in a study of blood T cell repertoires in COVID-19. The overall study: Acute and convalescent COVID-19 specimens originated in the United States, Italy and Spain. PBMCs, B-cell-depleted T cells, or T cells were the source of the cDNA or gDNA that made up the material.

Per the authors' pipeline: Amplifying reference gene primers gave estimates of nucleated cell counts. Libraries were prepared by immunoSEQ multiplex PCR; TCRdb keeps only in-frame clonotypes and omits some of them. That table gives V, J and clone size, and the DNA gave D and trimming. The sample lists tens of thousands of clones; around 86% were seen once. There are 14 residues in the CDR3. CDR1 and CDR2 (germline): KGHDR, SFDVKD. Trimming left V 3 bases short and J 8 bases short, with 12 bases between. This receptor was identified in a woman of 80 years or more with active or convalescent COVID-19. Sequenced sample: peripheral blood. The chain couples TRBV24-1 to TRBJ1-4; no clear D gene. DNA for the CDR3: TGTGCCACCAGTGATCACGGGGATGAGGAAAAACTGTTTTTT. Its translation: CATSDHGDEEKLFF.